This T cell receptor (beta chain) derives from a study of Graves' ophthalmopathy and Graves' hyperthyroidism. RNA transcripts were the source from which TCR beta CDR3 regions were amplified. RT-PCR in the first round used HTBI primers; a second-round multiplex PCR followed. From the multiplex PCR reads, TCRdb called clonotypes with MiXCR, one entry per CDR3 protein. The sample records roughly 480,000 distinct CDR3 sequences, approximately 14% being singletons. Study-level points and caveats: Most expanded clonotypes in thyroid above 0.001 frequency also showed up in blood.

The diagnosis combined clinical symptoms, thyroxine, TRAb, thyroid ultrasound and orbital computed tomography scans. The PBMC fraction was derived from about 9.2 ml of fresh peripheral blood. In this sample, this clonotype turned up many times. The antigen remains unidentified. Germline V gene lookup returns CDR1 LNHDA and CDR2 SQIVND (reference sequence). The CDR3 is made up of 13 amino acids. V shed 6 bases and J shed 3 bases, with 11 bases lying between them. The gene calls are TRBV19 and TRBJ1-2; D call uncertain. Input material: blood. The sequence came from a woman aged 30 to 39 with Graves' ophthalmopathy. CDR3 region: CASSQMGYYGYTF. Written as DNA, the CDR3 is TGTGCCAGTAGCCAGATGGGTTACTATGGCTACACCTTC.